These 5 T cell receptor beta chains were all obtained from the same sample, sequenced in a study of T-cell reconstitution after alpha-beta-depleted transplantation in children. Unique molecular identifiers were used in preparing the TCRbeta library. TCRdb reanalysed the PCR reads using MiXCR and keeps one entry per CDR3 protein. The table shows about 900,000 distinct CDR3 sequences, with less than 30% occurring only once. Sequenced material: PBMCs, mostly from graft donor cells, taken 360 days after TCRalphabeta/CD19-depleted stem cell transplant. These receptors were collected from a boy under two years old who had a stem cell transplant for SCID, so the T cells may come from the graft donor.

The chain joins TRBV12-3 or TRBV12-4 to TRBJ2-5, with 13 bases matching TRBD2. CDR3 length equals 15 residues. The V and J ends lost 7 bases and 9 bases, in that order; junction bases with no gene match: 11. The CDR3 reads CASMPGTSGVGAQYF. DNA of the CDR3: TGTGCCAGCATGCCTGGGACTAGCGGGGTTGGGGCCCAGTACTTC.

This CDR3 reads CASSRPPGQGGTGELFF. CDR3 in DNA: TGCGCCAGCAGCCGCCCCCCGGGACAGGGAGGAACCGGGGAGCTGTTTTTT. V is TRBV4-1 and J is TRBJ2-2; 9 nucleotides align to TRBD1. V was clipped by 4 bases and J by 5 bases; unmatched bases: 11. This CDR3 is 17 amino acids long. Germline V gene lookup returns CDR1 MGHRA and CDR2 YSYEKL.

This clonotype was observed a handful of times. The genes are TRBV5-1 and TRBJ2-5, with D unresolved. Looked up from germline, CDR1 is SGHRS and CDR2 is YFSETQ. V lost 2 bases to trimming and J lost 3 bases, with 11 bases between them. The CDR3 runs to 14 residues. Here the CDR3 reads CASSFISQKETQYF. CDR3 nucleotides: TGCGCCAGCAGCTTCATTTCCCAGAAAGAGACCCAGTACTTC.

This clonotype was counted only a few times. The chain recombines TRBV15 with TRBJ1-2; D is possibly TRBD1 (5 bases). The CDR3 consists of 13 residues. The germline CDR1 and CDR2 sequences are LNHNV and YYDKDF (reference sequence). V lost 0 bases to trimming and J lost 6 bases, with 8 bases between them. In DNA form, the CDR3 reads TGTGCCACCAGCAGAGAAAACAGGAATGGCTACACCTTC. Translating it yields CATSRENRNGYTF.

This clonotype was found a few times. CDR3 DNA sequence: TGTGCCAGCAGTTTTGGGGCGTTAGGTGGAAGAGAAAACGAGCAGTACTTC. Translation gives CASSFGALGGRENEQYF. J is TRBJ2-7 and V is TRBV28; possibly TRBD1 for D (5 bases). The CDR3 consists of 17 residues. V lost 3 bases and J lost 5, with 23 bases in between. Germline V gene data show CDR1 as MDHEN and CDR2 as SYDVKM.